Described below is a single T cell receptor (beta chain) sequence and its context. This entry is derived from a study of control samples from healthy donors and cancer patients. V shed 2 bases and J 2 bases; nucleotides not matched to a gene: 14. The length of the CDR3 is 19 residues. Germline CDR1 and CDR2: SGHDT and YYEEEE. Produced via immunoSEQ multiplex PCR; TCRdb's table is partial and in-frame only. The sample has more than 100,000 clones, nearly 90% seen once. The source is a man in his fifties or sixties with head and neck cancer. The rearrangement uses TRBV5-6 and TRBJ2-3; 10 bases are a match to TRBD2. Sequencing input: PBMCs. The CDR3 nucleotides are TGTGCCAGCAGCTTCCGGGGGAGGCTTAGCGGGAGGAACACAGATACGCAGTATTTT. It specifies CASSFRGRLSGRNTDTQYF.